The TCR beta chain described here comes from a study of regulatory T cells in long-lasting Graves disease. The CDR3 has 11 amino acids. From germline, CDR1 is SNHLY and CDR2 FYNNEI. Both iRepertoire HTBI primers and Arm-PCR of CDR3 regions were used to build the TCR beta libraries. TCRdb reprocessed the multiplex PCR reads with MiXCR, giving one entry per CDR3 protein. The sample gives 500,000 to 700,000 distinct CDR3 sequences, around 15% of which show up once; roughly 18% is in the top ten. With regard to this clonotype: This sequence may be a read error, since a much larger clone differs from it by one base.

Time point indicated: newly diagnosed GD, antithyroid drugs for less than 3 months. The authors made the TCR library using RNA they extracted from PBMCs. Patients hailed from an endocrinology department in Xi'an, China. The data were also submitted as part of a second study, on T cells in Graves' hyperthyroidism and ophthalmopathy.

The chain employs TRBV2 and TRBJ2-1; TRBD2 is a possible D gene (6 bases). The TCR was taken from a woman aged 30 to 39 with Graves disease. The specimen comprised peripheral blood mononuclear cells (PBMCs), sampled at new diagnosis, from a patient treated with antithyroid drugs. The CDR3 here is CAGSRGNEQFF. The DNA of the CDR3 is TGTGCCGGCAGCCGGGGGAATGAGCAGTTCTTC.